The 31 T cell receptor beta chains below come from one sample, sequenced in a study of T cells in Graves' hyperthyroidism and ophthalmopathy. TCR beta CDR3 regions were amplified from RNA transcripts. A first-round RT-PCR of the TCR CDR3 used the HTBI primer set. In TCRdb, the multiplex PCR reads were re-called with MiXCR into one record per CDR3 protein. The table shows approximately 870,000 distinct CDR3 sequences, with about two fifths occurring only once. The sequenced sample was blood. The receptors originated from a man aged 18 to 29 with Graves' hyperthyroidism.

This clonotype was seen just once. This chain joins TRBV2 and TRBJ2-7; D unresolved. The CDR3 runs to 13 residues. V was shortened by 11 bases and J by 0 bases, with 14 bases between the two germline ends. Per germline, CDR1 SNHLY and CDR2 FYNNEI. The CDR3 loop is CAWSDGCSYEQYF. In DNA form, the CDR3 reads TGTGCCTGGAGTGACGGGTGCTCCTACGAGCAGTACTTC. Full variable domain (remainder filled in from reference TRBV2 and TRBJ2-7): EPEVTQTPSHQVTQMGQEVILRCVPISNHLYFYWYRQILGQKVEFLVSFYNNEISEKSEIFDDQFSVERPDGSNFTLKIRSTKLEDSAMYFCAWSDGCSYEQYFGPGTRLTVT.

The CDR3 DNA reads as TGTGCCAGCCCTTCCAACTATGGCTACACCTTC. This gives the protein CASPSNYGYTF. This chain connects TRBV12-3 or TRBV12-4 to TRBJ1-2; D ambiguous. The CDR3 covers 11 residues. V was trimmed by 8 bases and J by 2 bases, leaving 6 bases between them.

In this sample, this clonotype turned up a few times. This chain uses TRBV6-6 with TRBJ2-7; D is possibly TRBD2 (5 bases). This CDR3 region has 13 residues. Germline CDR1 and CDR2: MNHNY and SVGAGI (reference sequence). Trimming shortened V by 2 bases and J by 2 bases, and 7 bases separated the two germline ends. The CDR3 here is CASSYDGTYEQYF. The CDR3 nucleotides are TGTGCCAGCAGTTACGACGGGACCTACGAGCAGTACTTC.

Turning to this clonotype: This may be a read error, as it is one base from a much larger clone. The chain combines TRBV9 with TRBJ2-2; TRBD2 is a possible D gene (5 bases). Per the germline V gene, CDR1 is SGDLS and CDR2 is YYNGEE. The CDR3 totals 13 residues. The DNA for the CDR3 is TGTGCCAGCAGCGTAGTGCCCGCCGGGGAGCTGCTTTTT. As protein: CASSVVPAGELLF.

The genes are TRBV11-2 and TRBJ1-1; no clear D gene. Germline values: CDR1 SGHAT, CDR2 FQNNGV. The ends were cut back, 6 bases at V and 6 bases at J, with 20 bases in the middle. This CDR3 spans 15 amino acids. Written as DNA, the CDR3 is TGTGCCAGCAGGCAAAGCGGACGGACGGTGCCTGAAGCTTTCTTT. This codes for CASRQSGRTVPEAFF.

In its sample, this clonotype was seen many times. V usage is TRBV9 and J usage is TRBJ2-5, with 7 positions matching TRBD1. The V and J ends lost 0 bases and 5 bases, in that order; junction bases with no gene match: 4. The CDR3 runs 14 residues. Germline V lookup: CDR1 SGDLS, CDR2 YYNGEE. This CDR3 is CASSVETGMETQYF. The CDR3 region has the DNA TGTGCCAGCAGCGTAGAGACAGGGATGGAGACCCAGTACTTC.

This clonotype was detected many times. The chain links TRBV7-6 to TRBJ1-4; 10 bases agree with TRBD1. V was clipped by 3 bases and J by 7 bases; unmatched bases: 5. This CDR3 is built from 15 residues. Germline-derived CDR1 and CDR2 are SGHVS and FNYEAQ. The CDR3 bases are TGTGCCAGCAGCTTCGGGACAGGGGATTTTGAAAAACTGTTTTTT. It translates to CASSFGTGDFEKLFF.

V and J are TRBV2 and TRBJ1-1; the D is unclear. The germline V gene encodes CDR1 SNHLY and CDR2 FYNNEI. The CDR3 runs to 13 residues. The V and J ends lost 2 bases and 5 bases respectively, with 9 bases between them. CDR3 sequence reads: CASSERAWTEAFF. CDR3 nucleotide sequence: TGTGCCAGCAGTGAACGGGCGTGGACTGAAGCTTTCTTT.

In the case of this clonotype: This may come from a read error, since a much larger clone is one base off. The chain employs TRBV2 and TRBJ1-5; 7 nucleotides align to TRBD1. The CDR3 contains 14 residues. V gave up 6 bases and J gave up 3 bases; unmatched junction bases: 5. The germline V gene encodes CDR1 SNHLY and CDR2 FYNNEI. CDR3 residues: CASRWGTDNQPQHF. CDR3 coding DNA: TGTGCCAGCAGATGGGGGACAGACAATCAGCCCCAGCATTTT.

This clonotype was observed at least ten times. The chain links TRBV20-1 to TRBJ2-2; D may be TRBD1 (6 bases). Germline V gene lookup returns CDR1 DFQATT and CDR2 SNEGSKA (reference sequence). The CDR3 is 12 amino acids. The ends were cut back, 3 bases at V and 6 bases at J, with 8 bases in the middle. CDR3 residues: CSARGAAGELFF. In DNA, the CDR3 is TGCAGTGCTAGGGGGGCCGCCGGGGAGCTGTTTTTT.

This clonotype was counted many times. V and J are TRBV19 and TRBJ1-4; D uncertain. The germline V gene has CDR1 LNHDA and CDR2 SQIVND (reference sequence). V was pared by 3 bases and J by 8 bases, with 10 bases between. This CDR3 comprises 13 residues. The CDR3 loop reads CASSMEGGEKLFF. CDR3 nucleotide sequence: TGTGCCAGTAGTATGGAGGGAGGGGAAAAACTGTTTTTT.

The chain combines TRBV9 with TRBJ2-5, with D tentatively TRBD2 (5 bases). Germline CDR1 reads SGDLS; CDR2 reads YYNGEE. This CDR3 comprises 15 residues. V was shortened by 0 bases and J by 0 bases, with 9 bases between the two germline ends. CDR3 sequence: CASSVGRGHQETQYF. CDR3 DNA: TGTGCCAGCAGCGTAGGGAGAGGGCACCAAGAGACCCAGTACTTC. The full variable domain, rest sourced from reference TRBV9 and TRBJ2-5, is DSGVTQTPKHLITATGQRVTLRCSPRSGDLSVYWYQQSLDQGLQFLIQYYNGEERAKGNILERFSAQQFPDLHSELNLSSLELGDSALYFCASSVGRGHQETQYFGPGTRLLVL.

V gene TRBV5-1 combines with J gene TRBJ2-2, with 7 bases lining up with TRBD2. Germline V gives CDR1 SGHRS, CDR2 YFSETQ. The CDR3 covers 16 residues. After removal of 7 bases from V and 0 bases from J, the junction contained 9 bases not matched to a gene. The CDR3 DNA reads TGCGCCAGCGCCCCGCTAGCGGTTACGAACACCGGGGAGCTGTTTTTT. As protein: CASAPLAVTNTGELFF.

The gene calls are TRBV19 and TRBJ1-4; the D is unclear. Between the trimmed V and J ends, which lost 4 bases and 12 bases, there was a span of 15 bases. The CDR3 spans 13 residues. CDR1 and CDR2 (germline): LNHDA, SQIVND (reference sequence). The CDR3 protein is CASSTQWTGELFF. CDR3 DNA sequence: TGTGCCAGTAGTACACAATGGACGGGAGAACTGTTTTTT.

Concerning this clonotype itself: This may arise from a read error, as a much more abundant clone is one base away. The V call is TRBV7-9, the J call TRBJ1-2, with D tentatively TRBD1 (5 bases). Per germline, CDR1 SEHNR and CDR2 FQNEAQ (reference sequence). CDR3 length: 15 residues. The CDR3 region has the DNA TGTGCCAGCAGCTTAGATGAGGGACGACCACGAGGCTACGCCTTC. Protein sequence: CASSLDEGRPRGYAF.

The gene calls are TRBV29-1 and TRBJ1-2; possibly TRBD1 for D (6 bases). The CDR3 has 13 amino acids. Trimming cost V 5 bases and J 4 bases, with 14 bases left between them. Looked up from germline, CDR1 is SQVTM and CDR2 is ANQGSEA. The CDR3 is CSVQRQGIYGYTF. The CDR3 DNA reads as TGCAGCGTTCAGCGGCAGGGGATCTATGGCTACACCTTC.

Comments on this clonotype: Given a much more abundant clone one base away, this may be a read error. This chain links TRBV20-1 with TRBJ1-2; D unclear. This CDR3 contains 13 residues. V gave up 5 bases and J gave up 3 bases, with 13 bases separating them. CDR1 is DFQATT and CDR2 is SNEGSKA in the germline V gene (reference sequence). CDR3 nucleotide sequence: TGCAGTGCTTCCCGGGCAAGTTACTATGGCTACACCTTC. Its protein product is CSASRASYYGYTF.

At least ten counts were recorded for this clonotype. This sequence joins TRBV20-1 and TRBJ2-5; TRBD1 is a possible D gene (6 bases). CDR3 length equals 12 residues. Germline V gives CDR1 DFQATT, CDR2 SNEGSKA (reference sequence). Trimming cost V 3 bases and J 7 bases, with 12 bases left between them. CDR3 sequence reads: CSASRPQGTQYF. CDR3 bases: TGCAGTGCTAGCAGGCCACAGGGGACCCAGTACTTC.

Note on this clonotype: A read error may be the cause here, since a much bigger clone is one base away. The V call is TRBV2, the J call TRBJ2-7; 10 bases match TRBD1. CDR1 and CDR2 from the germline V gene are SNHLY and FYNNEI. CDR3 size: 15 residues. CDR3 in amino acids: CASSLPGTGEYERYF. Written as DNA, the CDR3 is TGTGCCAGCAGTCTTCCTGGGACAGGGGAATACGAGCGGTACTTC.

The J gene is TRBJ1-5, the V gene TRBV9, with D hard to call. Trimming left V 4 bases short and J 11 bases short, with 16 bases between. The CDR3 spans 13 residues. Germline V gives CDR1 SGDLS, CDR2 YYNGEE. The CDR3 bases are TGTGCCAGCAGCTATCAGGTCGGGGAGACCCAGCATTTT. Translation: CASSYQVGETQHF.

In its sample, this clonotype was seen a few times. The rearrangement uses TRBV20-1 and TRBJ2-7; maybe TRBD1 (5 bases). The CDR3 extends over 13 amino acids. The V gene lost 5 bases and the J gene lost 0 bases, with 11 bases spanning the gap. Germline assignment: CDR1 DFQATT and CDR2 SNEGSKA (reference sequence). Here the CDR3 reads CSAEDDSSYEQYF. Written as DNA, the CDR3 is TGCAGTGCTGAGGACGACAGCTCCTACGAGCAGTACTTC.

The chain has TRBV6-2 or TRBV6-3 and TRBJ2-5, with 8 bases that match TRBD1. The CDR3 spans 12 residues. Looked up from germline, CDR1 is MNHEY and CDR2 is SVGEGT. The ends lost 10 bases at V and 5 bases at J; junction bases unmatched: 6. The CDR3 region has the DNA TGTGCCAACCGGACAGGGTCGGAGACCCAGTACTTC. This translates into CANRTGSETQYF.

Notes on this clonotype: Given the absence of the conserved phenylalanine or tryptophan at the CDR3 end, a read error is likely. The chain joins TRBV12-5 to TRBJ1-6; 8 bases map to TRBD1. Germline V gene sequence: CDR1 LGHNT, CDR2 FRNRAP. The CDR3 covers 14 residues. The junction had 12 bases not matched to a gene; V was cut back by 10 bases and J by 10 bases. The CDR3 sequence is CATGLPGGDSPLHS. CDR3 nucleotides: TGTGCTACCGGGCTCCCAGGGGGCGACTCACCCCTCCACTCT.

For this clonotype: The junction departs from the called germline gene at one end, perhaps through a read error. The chain recombines TRBV9 with TRBJ1-2; possibly TRBD1 for D (5 bases). Per the germline V gene, CDR1 is SGDLS and CDR2 is YYNGEE. There are 16 residues in the CDR3. The CDR3 spells CASSSGLLDYNYGSTF. The CDR3 region has the DNA TGTGCCAGCAGCTCAGGGTTGCTAGATTATAACTATGGCTCCACCTTC.

This chain joins TRBV6-6 and TRBJ2-7; D not resolved. Germline CDR1 MNHNY, CDR2 SVGAGI (reference sequence). Trimming left V 0 bases short and J 7 bases short, with 10 bases between. There are 13 residues in the CDR3. The CDR3 DNA follows: TGTGCCAGCAGTTACTCCGGCGAGGATGAGCAGTACTTC. As protein: CASSYSGEDEQYF.

With regard to this clonotype: A much larger clonotype is one base distant, so this may be a read error. The chain is built from TRBV19 and TRBJ1-2, with D unresolved. V lost 5 bases and J lost 7, with 14 bases in between. This CDR3 comprises 13 residues. The germline V gene has CDR1 LNHDA and CDR2 SQIVND (reference sequence). This CDR3 reads CASSPDMGGGYTF. DNA of the CDR3: TGTGCCAGTAGTCCCGACATGGGTGGTGGCTACACCTTC.

This clonotype showed up many times. The rearrangement uses TRBV20-1 and TRBJ2-7; D gene unclear. CDR3 length: 13 amino acids. Trimming removed 6 bases from V and 2 bases from J, with 14 bases in between. CDR1 and CDR2 (germline): DFQATT, SNEGSKA (reference sequence). The CDR3 here is CSASGPDTYEQYF. In DNA form, the CDR3 reads TGCAGTGCCTCTGGGCCAGATACCTACGAGCAGTACTTC.

This clonotype was seen once. In DNA, the CDR3 is TGCGCCAGCAGCTGGACTAGCCCCGCGAACACCGGGGAGCTGTTTTTT. Its protein product is CASSWTSPANTGELFF. The V gene is TRBV5-1, the J gene TRBJ2-2; 8 bases align to TRBD2. The CDR3 runs 16 residues. Germline CDR1 is SGHRS and CDR2 is YFSETQ. Germline trimming cut 3 bases from V and 0 bases from J; bases unmatched to any gene: 4.

Of note for this clonotype: Its ends do not fully match the called genes, so a read error is possible. The genes are TRBV7-7 and TRBJ1-6; a weak D match, TRBD1 (5 bases). The CDR3 sequence is 17 residues long. Germline V gives CDR1 SSHAT, CDR2 FNYEAQ (reference sequence). The CDR3: CASSMDTSDPYNSPLHF. The CDR3 DNA is TGTGCTAGCAGCATGGACACCTCAGACCCCTATAATTCACCCCTCCACTTT.

This clonotype showed up just a few times. The chain combines TRBV5-1 with TRBJ1-1; TRBD1 matches at 12 bases. The CDR3 contains 14 residues. CDR1 SGHRS and CDR2 YFSETQ come from the germline V gene. V lost 6 bases, J lost 5 bases, and 5 bases stayed unmatched. CDR3 protein: CASTSGQGATEAFF. Here the CDR3 DNA reads TGCGCCAGCACTTCGGGACAGGGGGCAACTGAAGCTTTCTTT.

The V gene is TRBV7-9, the J gene TRBJ2-5; the match to TRBD2 covers 9 bases. Losses at the gene ends were 3 bases for V and 5 bases for J; bases not matched to a gene: 7. The CDR3 runs 15 residues. Looked up from germline, CDR1 is SEHNR and CDR2 is FQNEAQ (reference sequence). CDR3 loop: CASSLAVSGGETQYF. The CDR3 DNA reads as TGTGCCAGCAGCTTGGCCGTTAGCGGGGGTGAGACCCAGTACTTC.